The clone carrying this T cell receptor beta chain occurred a few times. J gave up 7 bases and V 2 bases, and 5 bases lay outside the gene matches. The CDR3 has 15 residues. Germline V gene data show CDR1 as LGHNA and CDR2 as YSLEER. The sample belongs to a study of blood T cell repertoires in COVID-19. Looking at the study overall: The United States, Italy and Spain were the sources of the acute and convalescent COVID-19 samples. T cells, B-cell-depleted T cells, or PBMCs provided the cDNA or gDNA that served as material.

The Seattle patients, enrolled during active infection, were followed longitudinally. Profiled with immunoSEQ multiplex PCR; TCRdb holds only in-frame clones, not every one. The sample lists hundreds of thousands of clones; 85% to 90% were seen once. The sample was peripheral blood. V is TRBV4-3 and J is TRBJ2-1; 10 bases match TRBD2. The source of this sequence is a woman aged 45-65 years with COVID-19, enrolled during active disease. As DNA, the CDR3 is TGCGCCAGCAGCCAACAGCGGGAGGGAAAGAATGAGCAGTTCTTC. Amino acids: CASSQQREGKNEQFF.